The sequence of this TCR beta chain was determined in a study of identical twins. Regarding the study as a whole: Zero-insertion findings could be partly confounded by invariant cells (MAIT and iNKT cells). Memory repertoires showed no such pattern, whereas abundant cord blood beta clonotypes carried fewer insertions.

A universal primer binding site was introduced by template switching. The final cDNA contained unique molecular identifiers. TCRdb processed the 5' RACE reads anew with MiXCR; each CDR3 protein has one entry. This table holds about 210,000 distinct CDR3 sequences, over 8% found once. This clonotype was seen more than once but under ten times. Antigen: not known. Trimming removed 0 bases from V and 0 bases from J, with 9 bases in between. CDR1 MNHEY and CDR2 SVGAGI come from the germline V gene. The CDR3 totals 16 residues. The sample comprised memory (CD45RO+) T cells sorted from blood. This sequence originates from a woman aged 18-35 years in good health. The chain joins TRBV6-5 to TRBJ1-3; D unresolved. CDR3 DNA sequence: TGTGCCAGCAGTTACTCGTTAGGGTTCTCTGGAAACACCATATATTTT. This translates into CASSYSLGFSGNTIYF.